These 9 T cell receptor beta chains were sequenced from one sample in a study of blood T cell repertoires in COVID-19. Assay: immunoSEQ multiplex PCR; the TCRdb copy retains only in-frame clones and omits some. The repertoire holds hundreds of thousands of clones, with more than 80% as singletons. Material for sequencing was PBMCs or T cells enriched from blood (not recorded which). The receptor source for this set is a man younger than 35 who had recovered from COVID-19.

The V and J genes are TRBV3-1 (or the pseudogene TRBV3-2) and TRBJ2-7; 7 bases agree with TRBD2. The CDR3 has 16 residues. The germline V gene encodes CDR1 LGHDT and CDR2 YNNKEL (reference sequence). V shed 0 bases, J shed 2 bases, and the junction held 7 bases outside the gene matches. Written as DNA, the CDR3 is TGTGCCAGCAGCCAAGATCCAAGCGGGGTTCCCTACGAGCAGTACTTC. This codes for CASSQDPSGVPYEQYF.

The CDR3 region is CASSQVRDRGRFLNSPLHF. As DNA, the CDR3 is TGTGCCAGCAGCCAAGTTCGGGACAGGGGGCGCTTTCTCAATTCACCCCTCCACTTT. The rearrangement joins TRBV3-1 (or the pseudogene TRBV3-2) to TRBJ1-6; 12 nucleotides line up with TRBD1. Trimming cost V 1 base and J 7 bases; bases outside gene matches: 11. CDR1 LGHDT and CDR2 YNNKEL come from the germline V gene (reference sequence). CDR3 length: 19 residues.

The chain recombines TRBV2 with TRBJ1-5; D is possibly TRBD1 (5 bases). V dropped 7 bases and J dropped 4 bases, with 17 bases sitting between them. This CDR3 region has 15 residues. The V gene's germline CDR1 is SNHLY and CDR2 FYNNEI. CDR3 sequence: CASTPDKVMNQPQHF. CDR3 DNA: TGTGCCAGCACCCCGGACAAGGTAATGAATCAGCCCCAGCATTTT.

J is TRBJ1-1 and V is TRBV7-9, with D possibly TRBD1 on 5 matching bases. Trimming removed 5 bases from V and 6 bases from J, with 7 bases in between. This CDR3 has 11 amino acids. Germline V lookup: CDR1 SEHNR, CDR2 FQNEAQ (reference sequence). As DNA, the CDR3 is TGTGCCAGCAGCCGCAGGGCTGAAGCTTTCTTT. This sequence encodes CASSRRAEAFF.

V and J are TRBV29-1 and TRBJ1-2, with 7 bases lining up with TRBD1. The CDR3 is made up of 13 amino acids. V lost 6 bases, J lost 6 bases, and 10 bases stayed unmatched. Germline CDR1 is SQVTM and CDR2 is ANQGSEA. The CDR3 nucleotides are TGCAGCGTCCTAGTCGTACAGGGGCATGGCTACACCTTC. It translates to CSVLVVQGHGYTF.

The chain has TRBV24-1 and TRBJ2-1; TRBD1 matches 7 bases. Per germline, CDR1 KGHDR and CDR2 SFDVKD. The CDR3 totals 13 residues. Unmatched junction bases numbered 9, after V lost 9 bases and J lost 8 bases. CDR3 in amino acids: CATGDPQGDEQFF. CDR3 DNA: TGTGCCACCGGGGACCCCCAGGGGGATGAGCAGTTCTTC.

The chain uses TRBV3-1 (or the pseudogene TRBV3-2) and TRBJ1-2; D ambiguous. The CDR3 runs to 19 residues. Trimming stripped 3 bases from V and 0 bases from J, with 23 bases between. CDR1 is LGHDT and CDR2 is YNNKEL in the germline V gene (reference sequence). The CDR3 DNA reads TGTGCCAGCAGCCAGGAATTTGGGAGGAGGCCGTTAGCTAACTATGGCTACACCTTC. Translating gives CASSQEFGRRPLANYGYTF.

CDR3 residues: CASSQGELATGELFF. In DNA, the CDR3 is TGCGCCAGCAGCCAAGGCGAACTCGCTACCGGGGAGCTGTTTTTT. The chain employs TRBV4-1 and TRBJ2-2; D gene uncertain. The V end was cut by 1 base, the J end by 5 bases, with 11 bases between. This CDR3 comprises 15 residues. The germline V gene has CDR1 MGHRA and CDR2 YSYEKL.

The V and J genes are TRBV12-3 or TRBV12-4 and TRBJ2-1; possible D gene TRBD1, 6 bases. CDR3 length: 13 residues. Trimming cost V 8 bases and J 5 bases, with 13 bases left between them. The CDR3 here is CASCPGQNNEQFF. Here the CDR3 DNA reads TGTGCCAGCTGTCCAGGACAGAACAATGAGCAGTTCTTC.